Each of the 31 T cell receptor beta chains below was sequenced from the same sample in a study of memory CD4+ T cells and cytomegalovirus serostatus. Assay used: immunoSEQ multiplex PCR; TCRdb lists only in-frame clones, some missing. The table includes about 61,000 clones, 75% to 90% detected once. The sort gate was single viable CD3+CD4+CD8-CD45RO+ cells for memory CD4+ T cells. Sequencing was performed on memory CD4+ T cells from blood. The receptors come from an adult in good health and CMV-seronegative.

In regard to this clone: Other DNA sequences in the same sample also yield this CDR3. The V gene is TRBV2, the J gene TRBJ1-5; 8 nucleotides match TRBD1. V gave up 6 bases and J gave up 2 bases; unmatched junction bases: 3. Germline loops: CDR1 SNHLY, CDR2 FYNNEI. This CDR3 is 14 amino acids long. The CDR3 loop is CASSGQGGNQPQHF. CDR3 coding DNA: TGTGCCAGCAGCGGACAGGGAGGCAATCAGCCCCAGCATTTT.

This clone was seen just once. The rearrangement joins TRBV19 to TRBJ1-4; TRBD1 is a possible D gene (5 bases). Trimming removed 3 bases at V and 8 bases at J, with 13 bases between. Germline CDR1 is LNHDA and CDR2 is SQIVND (reference sequence). This CDR3 region has 14 residues. CDR3 DNA sequence: TGTGCCAGTAGTATCGCCCGCAAGGGGGAAAAACTGTTTTTT. Protein sequence: CASSIARKGEKLFF.

The chain recombines TRBV28 with TRBJ1-2; D remains ambiguous. Trimming pared 3 bases from V and 5 bases from J, leaving 7 bases between. CDR1 is MDHEN and CDR2 is SYDVKM in the germline V gene. The CDR3 contains 12 residues. CDR3 DNA sequence: TGTGCCAGCAGTTTTCTCCAGTATGGCTACACCTTC. Translating it yields CASSFLQYGYTF.

The rearrangement links TRBV5-1 to TRBJ1-3, with D perhaps TRBD1 (5 bases). The V end was cut by 1 base, the J end by 4 bases, with 9 bases between. This CDR3 is 14 amino acids long. Germline V gives CDR1 SGHRS, CDR2 YFSETQ. CDR3 nucleotides: TGCGCCAGCAGCTTGTCGGGGGACGGAAACACCATATATTTT. This codes for CASSLSGDGNTIYF. The full variable domain, its missing parts supplied by reference TRBV5-1 and TRBJ1-3, is KAGVTQTPRYLIKTRGQQVTLSCSPISGHRSVSWYQQTPGQGLQFLFEYFSETQRNKGNFPGRFSGRQFSNSRSEMNVSTLELGDSALYLCASSLSGDGNTIYFGEGSWLTVV.

The chain recombines TRBV6-5 with TRBJ2-7; the D is unclear. Trimming stripped 2 bases from V and 3 bases from J, with 8 bases between. The CDR3 totals 13 residues. CDR1 MNHEY and CDR2 SVGAGI come from the germline V gene. The DNA of the CDR3 is TGTGCCAGCAGTTACGGGCAGATCTACGAGCAGTACTTC. Protein sequence: CASSYGQIYEQYF.

The chain recombines TRBV5-1 with TRBJ2-3; no definite D call. V lost 0 bases and J 4 bases, leaving 9 bases between the germline ends. This CDR3 is 14 amino acids long. CDR1 and CDR2 from the germline V gene are SGHRS and YFSETQ. The CDR3 nucleotides are TGCGCCAGCAGCTTGGGACCCACCCCAGATACGCAGTATTTT. Its protein is CASSLGPTPDTQYF.

This clone was recorded a few times. V and J are TRBV29-1 and TRBJ2-7; 7 bases line up with TRBD1. CDR1 and CDR2 from the germline V gene are SQVTM and ANQGSEA. CDR3 length: 15 residues. The ends lost 6 bases at V and 3 bases at J; junction bases unmatched: 14. The CDR3 nucleotides read TGCAGCGTCCTTAGAATGACAGGGATCCGCTACGAGCAGTACTTC. Its protein product is CSVLRMTGIRYEQYF.

The CDR3 loop reads CASSLGTGDEQFF. The DNA of the CDR3 is TGTGCCAGCAGCTTGGGGACCGGGGATGAGCAGTTCTTC. The chain links TRBV11-2 to TRBJ2-1; D is perhaps TRBD1 or TRBD2 (5 bases each). The V end was cut by 3 bases, the J end by 8 bases, with 11 bases between. Germline-derived CDR1 and CDR2 are SGHAT and FQNNGV. The CDR3 covers 13 residues.

V usage is TRBV7-9 and J usage is TRBJ2-6; D not resolved. V was shortened by 5 bases and J by 0 bases, with 8 bases between the two germline ends. Germline values: CDR1 SEHNR, CDR2 FQNEAQ (reference sequence). This CDR3 is 15 amino acids long. Written as DNA, the CDR3 is TGTGCCAGCAGCCAACTCACCTCTGGGGCCAACGTCCTGACTTTC. Amino acid sequence: CASSQLTSGANVLTF.

The V gene is TRBV2, the J gene TRBJ1-5, with 8 positions matching TRBD1. The V and J ends lost 7 bases and 5 bases, in that order; junction bases with no gene match: 4. CDR3 length: 13 residues. Germline V gene sequence: CDR1 SNHLY, CDR2 FYNNEI. This CDR3 is CASNSDRDQPQHF. The CDR3 DNA follows: TGTGCCAGCAATTCGGACAGGGATCAGCCCCAGCATTTT.

The V call is TRBV4-1, the J call TRBJ1-2, with 10 bases that match TRBD1. In germline, CDR1 is MGHRA, CDR2 YSYEKL. The CDR3 extends over 16 amino acids. The ends lost 2 bases at V and 5 bases at J; junction bases unmatched: 8. CDR3 amino acids: CASSQRQGAGDYGYTF. CDR3 bases: TGCGCCAGCAGCCAAAGACAGGGGGCAGGGGATTATGGCTACACCTTC.

The J gene is TRBJ2-6, the V gene TRBV7-3; TRBD1 might be the D (6 bases). Germline CDR1 and CDR2: SGHTA and FQGTGA. This CDR3 spans 16 amino acids. Trimming shortened V by 4 bases and J by 1 base, and 11 bases separated the two germline ends. CDR3 region: CASSSDRRSGANVLTF. The CDR3 nucleotides are TGTGCCAGCAGCTCCGACAGGCGGTCTGGGGCCAACGTCCTGACTTTC.

This chain uses TRBV2 with TRBJ2-7; the D call may be TRBD1 or TRBD2 (6 bases each). V shed 6 bases and J shed 5 bases, with 17 bases lying between them. The germline CDR1 and CDR2 sequences are SNHLY and FYNNEI. The CDR3 runs to 14 residues. The CDR3 reads CASRSARRGDEQYF. The CDR3 nucleotides are TGTGCCAGCAGGAGCGCCCGTAGGGGGGACGAGCAGTACTTC. The full variable domain, its missing parts supplied by reference TRBV2 and TRBJ2-7, is EPEVTQTPSHQVTQMGQEVILRCVPISNHLYFYWYRQILGQKVEFLVSFYNNEISEKSEIFDDQFSVERPDGSNFTLKIRSTKLEDSAMYFCASRSARRGDEQYFGPGTRLTVT.

This clone was seen only once. The gene calls are TRBV7-2 and TRBJ2-5; 12 bases map to TRBD2. V shed 5 bases, J shed 5 bases, and the junction held 15 bases outside the gene matches. Germline V CDR1 and CDR2: SGHTA, FQGNSA. There are 18 residues in the CDR3. The CDR3 region is CASSPSGGARAPWETQYF. The DNA for the CDR3 is TGTGCCAGCAGCCCTAGCGGGGGGGCTAGGGCTCCTTGGGAGACCCAGTACTTC.

The chain combines TRBV4-1 with TRBJ2-7, with TRBD2 as a possible D gene (6 bases). Germline V CDR1 and CDR2: MGHRA, YSYEKL. Trimming took 4 bases from V and 3 from J, leaving 25 bases between them. This CDR3 spans 18 amino acids. The CDR3 DNA is TGCGCCAGCAGCCCCGGGCCAGCTGTGGCGGGACGACGCTACGAGCAGTACTTC. This translates into CASSPGPAVAGRRYEQYF.

CDR3 loop: CASSSLWAESSYEQYF. CDR3 DNA: TGTGCCAGTAGCAGTCTGTGGGCAGAGAGCTCCTACGAGCAGTACTTC. The rearrangement links TRBV19 to TRBJ2-7; no firm D call. Germline V gene lookup returns CDR1 LNHDA and CDR2 SQIVND (reference sequence). Trimming cost V 6 bases and J 0 bases, with 18 bases left between them. This CDR3 is 16 amino acids long.

The rearrangement uses TRBV9 and TRBJ2-1, with 13 bases fitting TRBD2. CDR3 length: 15 residues. The V and J ends lost 2 bases and 6 bases, in that order; junction bases with no gene match: 2. Germline CDR1 is SGDLS and CDR2 is YYNGEE. As DNA, the CDR3 is TGTGCCAGCAGCGTTGGGACTAGCGGGGTCAATGAGCAGTTCTTC. It specifies CASSVGTSGVNEQFF.

This clone was seen a few times. The chain recombines TRBV9 with TRBJ2-7, with D unclear. The germline V and J ends were trimmed by 2 bases and 5 bases, with 11 bases remaining between them. Per the germline V gene, CDR1 is SGDLS and CDR2 is YYNGEE. The CDR3 totals 13 residues. For the CDR3, the DNA is TGTGCCAGCAGCGTTGGGCCAACCCACGAGCAGTACTTC. This translates into CASSVGPTHEQYF. The variable domain in full, completed from reference TRBV9 and TRBJ2-7, reads DSGVTQTPKHLITATGQRVTLRCSPRSGDLSVYWYQQSLDQGLQFLIQYYNGEERAKGNILERFSAQQFPDLHSELNLSSLELGDSALYFCASSVGPTHEQYFGPGTRLTVT.

As regards this clone: Just one base apart from a much larger clone, this may be a read error. The sample holds other DNA sequences that translate to the same CDR3. The V and J genes are TRBV6-5 and TRBJ1-2, with D hard to call. CDR1 is MNHEY and CDR2 is SVGAGI in the germline V gene. The CDR3 contains 11 residues. Between the trimmed V and J ends, which lost 5 bases and 2 bases, there was a span of 3 bases. Here the CDR3 reads CASSTNYGYTF. The DNA for the CDR3 is TGTGCCAGCAGTACCAACTATGGCTACACCTTC.

This chain connects TRBV9 to TRBJ1-5, with a tentative D call TRBD1 (6 bases). Looked up from germline, CDR1 is SGDLS and CDR2 is YYNGEE. CDR3 size: 14 residues. The V end was cut by 4 bases, the J end by 4 bases, with 12 bases between. CDR3 coding DNA: TGTGCCAGCAGCCCCGGGGGGGCGAATCAGCCCCAGCATTTT. It is translated as CASSPGGANQPQHF.

The chain carries TRBV5-8 and TRBJ1-6; TRBD1 matches 10 bases. This CDR3 comprises 16 residues. The V gene end was trimmed by 4 bases and the J gene end by 9 bases; junction bases not matched to a gene: 10. Germline V lookup: CDR1 SGHTS, CDR2 YDEGEE. The CDR3 spells CASSRTGGVSGSPLHF. In DNA form, the CDR3 reads TGTGCCAGCAGCCGGACAGGGGGAGTCTCGGGTTCACCCCTCCACTTT.

V and J are TRBV4-1 and TRBJ1-5; D is perhaps TRBD1 (6 bases). V was pared by 6 bases and J by 2 bases, with 14 bases between. The CDR3 totals 15 residues. CDR1 and CDR2 from the germline V gene are MGHRA and YSYEKL. The CDR3: CASSLGGGRNQPQHF. The CDR3 bases are TGCGCCAGCAGTTTAGGTGGGGGCCGCAATCAGCCCCAGCATTTT.

This chain joins TRBV7-3 and TRBJ2-5; possibly TRBD2 for D (7 bases). CDR1 is SGHTA, CDR2 FQGTGA, per germline. Trimming stripped 5 bases from V and 4 bases from J, with 14 bases between. The length of the CDR3 is 14 residues. CDR3 DNA sequence: TGTGCCAGCAGCCCGGGCGGGGGCCCAGAGACCCAGTACTTC. It encodes CASSPGGGPETQYF.

The chain is built from TRBV28 and TRBJ2-7, with 12 bases identical to TRBD2. Per the germline V gene, CDR1 is MDHEN and CDR2 is SYDVKM. The CDR3 runs 16 residues. Losses at the gene ends were 2 bases for V and 6 bases for J; bases not matched to a gene: 8. In DNA, the CDR3 is TGTGCCAGCAGTTTAATAACGACTAGCGGGAGAGTCGAGCAGTACTTC. It translates to CASSLITTSGRVEQYF.

This clone has only one observation. The J gene is TRBJ1-2, the V gene TRBV18; D remains ambiguous. V lost 3 bases and J 8 bases, leaving 13 bases between the germline ends. The CDR3 covers 13 residues. Germline CDR1 reads KGHSH; CDR2 reads LQKENI. The chain's CDR3 is CASSPAGVGGYTF. CDR3 nucleotide sequence: TGTGCCAGCTCACCCGCTGGGGTTGGCGGCTACACCTTC.

The chain has TRBV2 and TRBJ2-5, with D unresolved. V lost 1 base and J lost 0, with 6 bases in between. The germline V gene encodes CDR1 SNHLY and CDR2 FYNNEI. CDR3 length: 14 residues. The CDR3 sequence is CASSEDRNQETQYF. The DNA for the CDR3 is TGTGCCAGCAGTGAAGACCGAAACCAAGAGACCCAGTACTTC.

This chain uses TRBV27 with TRBJ1-1; tentative D call: TRBD1 (6 bases). V was cut by 5 bases and J by 5 bases, with 21 bases left in between. Germline V gene data show CDR1 as MNHEY and CDR2 as SMNVEV (reference sequence). This CDR3 region has 16 residues. The CDR3 reads CASSPQLGAGGTEAFF. CDR3 coding DNA: TGTGCCAGCAGTCCCCAATTGGGGGCAGGAGGAACTGAAGCTTTCTTT.

This clone was counted only a few times. The chain uses TRBV2 and TRBJ1-5; tentatively, D is TRBD1 (5 bases). CDR1 and CDR2 (germline): SNHLY, FYNNEI. V was shortened by 6 bases and J by 4 bases, with 13 bases between the two germline ends. The CDR3 runs 14 residues. The CDR3 spells CASRAGASNQPQHF. The CDR3 coding sequence is TGTGCCAGCAGAGCCGGGGCCTCTAATCAGCCCCAGCATTTT.

The CDR3 spells CASGLDRVNTGELFF. CDR3 bases: TGTGCTAGTGGTTTGGACAGGGTCAACACCGGGGAGCTGTTTTTT. This sequence joins TRBV12-5 and TRBJ2-2; a possible D gene is TRBD1 (6 bases). Trimming left V 1 base short and J 2 bases short, with 8 bases between. Germline-derived CDR1 and CDR2 are LGHNT and FRNRAP. This CDR3 has 15 amino acids.

The chain is built from TRBV5-4 and TRBJ1-2; 7 bases align to TRBD1. V shed 3 bases and J 7 bases; nucleotides not matched to a gene: 12. The CDR3 has 15 amino acids. Germline CDR1 SGHNT, CDR2 YYREEE (reference sequence). The CDR3, as DNA: TGTGCCAGCAGCTCAGGGGGGCAGGGGATCGGTGGCTACACCTTC. This sequence encodes CASSSGGQGIGGYTF.

CDR3 sequence: CASSYSKPLSYEQYF. The CDR3 nucleotides read TGTGCCAGCAGTTACTCGAAGCCCTTATCCTACGAGCAGTACTTC. The V call is TRBV6-5, the J call TRBJ2-7; the D is unclear. CDR1 and CDR2 from the germline V gene are MNHEY and SVGAGI. The CDR3 covers 15 residues. The V end was cut by 0 bases, the J end by 1 base, with 10 bases between.